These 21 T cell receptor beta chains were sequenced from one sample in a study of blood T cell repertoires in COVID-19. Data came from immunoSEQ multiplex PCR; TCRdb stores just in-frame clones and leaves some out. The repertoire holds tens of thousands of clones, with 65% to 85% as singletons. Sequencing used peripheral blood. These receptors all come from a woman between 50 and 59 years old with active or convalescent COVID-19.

The CDR3 region has the DNA TGTGCCAGCAGTCGCTACAGGGAGAACACTGAAGCTTTCTTT. Protein sequence: CASSRYRENTEAFF. The rearrangement links TRBV27 to TRBJ1-1; possible D gene TRBD1, 6 bases. Trimming pared 5 bases from V and 1 base from J, leaving 11 bases between. The CDR3 contains 14 residues. CDR1 is MNHEY and CDR2 is SMNVEV in the germline V gene (reference sequence).

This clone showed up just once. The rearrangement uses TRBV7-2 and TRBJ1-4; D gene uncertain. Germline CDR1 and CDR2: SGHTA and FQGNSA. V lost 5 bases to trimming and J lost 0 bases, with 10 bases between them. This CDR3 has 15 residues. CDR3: CASSRRFATNEKLFF. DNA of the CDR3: TGTGCCAGCAGCCGGAGATTTGCAACTAATGAAAAACTGTTTTTT. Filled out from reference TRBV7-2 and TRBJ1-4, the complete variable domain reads GAGVSQSPSNKVTEKGKDVELRCDPISGHTALYWYRQSLGQGLEFLIYFQGNSAPDKSGLPSDRFSAERTGGSVSTLTIQRTQQEDSAVYLCASSRRFATNEKLFFGSGTQLSVL.

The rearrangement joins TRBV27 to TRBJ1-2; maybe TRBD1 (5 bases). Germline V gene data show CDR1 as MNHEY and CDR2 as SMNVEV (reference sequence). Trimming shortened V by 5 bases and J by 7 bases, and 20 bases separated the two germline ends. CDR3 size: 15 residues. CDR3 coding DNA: TGTGCCAGCAGTCCGCGATGGGGGTGGGGGGTTGGCTACACCTTC. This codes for CASSPRWGWGVGYTF.

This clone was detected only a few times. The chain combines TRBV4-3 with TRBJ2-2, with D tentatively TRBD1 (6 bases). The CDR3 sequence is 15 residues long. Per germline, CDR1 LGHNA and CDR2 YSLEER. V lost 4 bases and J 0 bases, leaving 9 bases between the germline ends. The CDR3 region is CASSPGTTNTGELFF. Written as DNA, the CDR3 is TGCGCCAGCAGCCCCGGGACAACGAACACCGGGGAGCTGTTTTTT.

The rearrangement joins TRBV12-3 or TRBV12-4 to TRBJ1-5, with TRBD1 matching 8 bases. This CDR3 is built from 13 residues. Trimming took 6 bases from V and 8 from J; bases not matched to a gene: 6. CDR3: CASSLGQGKPQHF. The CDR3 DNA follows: TGTGCCAGCAGCCTCGGACAGGGAAAGCCCCAGCATTTT.

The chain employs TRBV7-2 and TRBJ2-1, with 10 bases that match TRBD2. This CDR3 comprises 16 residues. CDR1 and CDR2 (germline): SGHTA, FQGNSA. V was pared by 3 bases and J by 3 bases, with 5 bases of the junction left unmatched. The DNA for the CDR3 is TGTGCCAGCAGCTTCTGGACTAGCGGAGTCTACAATGAGCAGTTCTTC. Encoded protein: CASSFWTSGVYNEQFF.

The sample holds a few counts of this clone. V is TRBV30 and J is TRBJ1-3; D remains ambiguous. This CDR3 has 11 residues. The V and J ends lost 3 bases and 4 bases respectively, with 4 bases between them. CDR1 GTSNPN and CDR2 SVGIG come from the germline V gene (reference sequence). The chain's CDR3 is CAWSFGNTIYF. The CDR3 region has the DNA TGTGCCTGGAGCTTCGGAAACACCATATATTTT.

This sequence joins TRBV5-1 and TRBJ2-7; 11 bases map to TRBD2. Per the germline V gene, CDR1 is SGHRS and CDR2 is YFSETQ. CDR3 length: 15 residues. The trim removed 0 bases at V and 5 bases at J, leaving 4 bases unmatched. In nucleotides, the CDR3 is TGCGCCAGCAGCTTGGGACTAGCGGGACAGAACGAGCAGTACTTC. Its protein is CASSLGLAGQNEQYF.

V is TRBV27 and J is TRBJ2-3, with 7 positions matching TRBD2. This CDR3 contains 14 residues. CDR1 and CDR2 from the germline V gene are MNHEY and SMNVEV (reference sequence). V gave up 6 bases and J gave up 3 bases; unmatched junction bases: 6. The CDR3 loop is CASSEVGRTDTQYF. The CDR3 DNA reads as TGTGCCAGCAGCGAAGTCGGGAGGACAGATACGCAGTATTTT.

CDR3: CASSIGTSGTDTQYF. The CDR3 DNA sequence: TGTGCCAGCAGCATAGGGACTAGCGGCACAGATACGCAGTATTTT. This chain links TRBV5-6 with TRBJ2-3; the match to TRBD2 covers 10 bases. The V and J ends lost 4 bases and 1 base, in that order; junction bases with no gene match: 3. This CDR3 has 15 residues. CDR1 is SGHDT and CDR2 is YYEEEE in the germline V gene.

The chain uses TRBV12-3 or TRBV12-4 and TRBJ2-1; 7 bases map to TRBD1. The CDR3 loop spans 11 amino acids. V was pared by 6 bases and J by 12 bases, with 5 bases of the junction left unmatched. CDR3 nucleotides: TGTGCCAGCAGGTCAGGGGGTTGGCAGTTCTTC. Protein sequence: CASRSGGWQFF.

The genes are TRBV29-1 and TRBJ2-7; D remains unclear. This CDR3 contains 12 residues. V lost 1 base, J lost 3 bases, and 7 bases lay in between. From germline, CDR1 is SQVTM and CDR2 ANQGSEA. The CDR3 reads CSVEAPGYEQYF. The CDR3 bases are TGCAGCGTTGAAGCCCCCGGCTACGAGCAGTACTTC.

The CDR3 DNA reads TGTGCCAGCTCACCAGCGAGACAGGGGTTTTCTGAAGCTTTCTTT. Its translation: CASSPARQGFSEAFF. V usage is TRBV18 and J usage is TRBJ1-1; 8 bases are a match to TRBD1. This CDR3 contains 15 residues. V lost 2 bases to trimming and J lost 6 bases; unmatched junction nucleotides: 8. The germline V gene has CDR1 KGHSH and CDR2 LQKENI.

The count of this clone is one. The CDR3 here is CASSLGLAGLSEQYF. The CDR3 nucleotides are TGTGCCAGTAGCCTGGGACTAGCGGGACTCAGCGAGCAGTACTTC. J is TRBJ2-7 and V is TRBV19, with TRBD2 matching over 13 bases. CDR1 is LNHDA and CDR2 is SQIVND in the germline V gene (reference sequence). The CDR3 is made up of 15 amino acids. Trimming cost V 6 bases and J 6 bases; bases outside gene matches: 8.

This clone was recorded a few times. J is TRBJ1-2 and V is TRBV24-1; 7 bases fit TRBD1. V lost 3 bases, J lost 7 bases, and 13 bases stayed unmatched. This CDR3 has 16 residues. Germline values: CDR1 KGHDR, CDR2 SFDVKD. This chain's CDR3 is CATSDPTDRARSGYTF. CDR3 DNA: TGTGCCACCAGTGATCCGACCGACAGGGCAAGGAGTGGCTACACCTTC.

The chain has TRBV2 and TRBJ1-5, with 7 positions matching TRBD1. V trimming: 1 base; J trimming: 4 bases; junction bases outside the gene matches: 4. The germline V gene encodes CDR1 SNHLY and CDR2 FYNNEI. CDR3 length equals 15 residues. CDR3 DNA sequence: TGTGCCAGCAGTGAAGTTTCAGGGGGGAATCAGCCCCAGCATTTT. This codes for CASSEVSGGNQPQHF.

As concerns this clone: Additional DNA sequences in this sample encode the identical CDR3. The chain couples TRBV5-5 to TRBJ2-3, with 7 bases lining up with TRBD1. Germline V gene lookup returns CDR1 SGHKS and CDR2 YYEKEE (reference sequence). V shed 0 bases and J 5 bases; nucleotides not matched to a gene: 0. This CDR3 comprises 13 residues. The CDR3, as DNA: TGTGCCAGCAGCTTGGGACAGGGAGATACGCAGTATTTT. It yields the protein CASSLGQGDTQYF.

The CDR3 sequence: CSYRAGDTEAFF. The CDR3 DNA is TGCAGCTACCGCGCAGGGGACACTGAAGCTTTCTTT. The chain is built from TRBV29-1 and TRBJ1-1, with a weak D call TRBD1 (6 bases). Trimming pared 8 bases from V and 3 bases from J, leaving 13 bases between. This CDR3 spans 12 amino acids. CDR1 SQVTM and CDR2 ANQGSEA come from the germline V gene.

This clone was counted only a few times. The CDR3 reads CASSLSLFMNTEAFF. As DNA, the CDR3 is TGTGCCAGTAGCCTTTCTCTCTTTATGAACACTGAAGCTTTCTTT. The chain joins TRBV19 to TRBJ1-1; D ambiguous. CDR1 is LNHDA and CDR2 is SQIVND in the germline V gene (reference sequence). V lost 6 bases, J lost 0 bases, and 14 bases lay in between. The CDR3 consists of 15 residues.

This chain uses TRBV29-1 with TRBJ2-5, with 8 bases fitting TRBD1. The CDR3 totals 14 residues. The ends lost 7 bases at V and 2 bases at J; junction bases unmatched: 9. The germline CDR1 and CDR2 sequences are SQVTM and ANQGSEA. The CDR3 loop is CSGRAGQGQETQYF. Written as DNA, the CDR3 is TGCAGCGGCAGGGCCGGACAGGGACAAGAGACCCAGTACTTC. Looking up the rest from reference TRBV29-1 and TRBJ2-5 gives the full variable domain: SAVISQKPSRDICQRGTSLTIQCQVDSQVTMMFWYRQQPGQSLTLIATANQGSEATYESGFVIDKFPISRPNLTFSTLTVSNMSPEDSSIYLCSGRAGQGQETQYFGPGTRLLVL.

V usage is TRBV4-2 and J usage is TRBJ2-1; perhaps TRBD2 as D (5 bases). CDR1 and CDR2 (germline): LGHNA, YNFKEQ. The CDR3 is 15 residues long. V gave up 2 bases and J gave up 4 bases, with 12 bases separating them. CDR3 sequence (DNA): TGTGCCAGCAGCCAATCCCTAGCAGAATACAATGAGCAGTTCTTC. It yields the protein CASSQSLAEYNEQFF.